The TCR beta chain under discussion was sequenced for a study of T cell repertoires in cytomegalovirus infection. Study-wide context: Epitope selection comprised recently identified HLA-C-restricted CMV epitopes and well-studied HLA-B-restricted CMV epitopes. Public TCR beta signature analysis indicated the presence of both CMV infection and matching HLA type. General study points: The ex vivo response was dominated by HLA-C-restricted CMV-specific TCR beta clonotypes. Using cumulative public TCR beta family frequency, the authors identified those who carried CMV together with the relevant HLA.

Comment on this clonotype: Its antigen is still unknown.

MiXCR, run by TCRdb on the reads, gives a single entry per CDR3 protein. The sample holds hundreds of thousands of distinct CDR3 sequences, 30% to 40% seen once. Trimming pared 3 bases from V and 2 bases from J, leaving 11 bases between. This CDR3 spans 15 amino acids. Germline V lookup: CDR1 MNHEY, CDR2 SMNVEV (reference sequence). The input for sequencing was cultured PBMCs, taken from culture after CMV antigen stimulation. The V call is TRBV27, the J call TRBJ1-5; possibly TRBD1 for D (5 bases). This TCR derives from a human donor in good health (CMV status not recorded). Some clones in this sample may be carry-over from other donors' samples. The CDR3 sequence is CASSFVGAGNQPQHF. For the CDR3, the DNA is TGTGCCAGCAGTTTCGTCGGGGCTGGCAATCAGCCCCAGCATTTT.